This T cell receptor beta chain was identified in a study of T cells in Graves' hyperthyroidism and ophthalmopathy. Overall study findings and caveats: Within blood appeared most thyroid clonotypes that had expanded above 0.001.

What was amplified from RNA transcripts were TCR beta CDR3 regions. HTBI primers were used for first-round RT-PCR of the TCR CDR3. TCRdb re-called the multiplex PCR reads through MiXCR, storing one row per CDR3 protein. The sample shows 300,000 to 400,000 distinct CDR3 sequences, about 21% of them seen only once. In this sample, this clonotype turned up once. The antigen is unknown. Patients aged 18 to 65 had newly diagnosed hyperthyroidism lasting under 2 months. The sequencing input was blood. This sequence was found in a woman aged 45 to 65 with Graves' hyperthyroidism.

As DNA, the CDR3 is TGTGCCAGCAGCTTAGACGGAGAGAACTATGGCTACACCTTC. Translation: CASSLDGENYGYTF. The chain carries TRBV7-9 and TRBJ1-2; D unresolved. This CDR3 comprises 14 residues. CDR1 and CDR2 (germline): SEHNR, FQNEAQ (reference sequence). The V and J ends lost 1 base and 2 bases respectively, with 8 bases between them.